Each of the 7 T cell receptor beta chains below was sequenced from the same sample in a study of cytomegalovirus exposure and HLA in healthy donors. 13 Jbeta primers and 60 Vbeta primers were used for the PCR. Sequencing was performed with immunoSEQ multiplex PCR; in TCRdb, only in-frame clones are kept and a portion is missing. The data hold approximately 170,000 clones, with approximately 82% observed a single time. The sample was PBMCs. The receptors stem from a male donor in good health and CMV-seronegative.

The chain employs TRBV10-1 and TRBJ1-2; tentatively, D is TRBD1 (6 bases). The CDR3 sequence is 14 residues long. The ends were cut back, 11 bases at V and 6 bases at J, with 22 bases in the middle. Germline V gene sequence: CDR1 WNHNN, CDR2 SYGVQD (reference sequence). The CDR3 spells CAGPKKTTGNGYTF. The CDR3 DNA reads as TGCGCCGGGCCAAAAAAAACTACAGGGAATGGCTACACCTTC.

This clone was picked up a small number of times. J is TRBJ2-7 and V is TRBV7-8; TRBD1 matches at 8 bases. The germline V gene encodes CDR1 SGHVS and CDR2 FQNEAQ. The CDR3 has 14 residues. The V and J ends lost 5 bases and 2 bases, in that order; junction bases with no gene match: 5. The CDR3 reads CASSADRGTYEQYF. The CDR3 DNA follows: TGTGCCAGCAGCGCTGACAGGGGAACCTACGAGCAGTACTTC.

The chain combines TRBV6-5 with TRBJ1-2, with 11 nucleotides matching TRBD1. J was trimmed by 12 bases and V by 5 bases; bases with no gene match: 8. Germline V gene lookup returns CDR1 MNHEY and CDR2 SVGAGI. This CDR3 has 13 amino acids. The CDR3 sequence: CASSEGQGAADTF. As DNA, the CDR3 is TGTGCCAGCAGTGAAGGACAGGGGGCCGCGGACACCTTC.

The chain joins TRBV5-1 to TRBJ2-2, with a possible D match to TRBD2 (6 bases). The CDR3 contains 16 residues. The germline gives CDR1 SGHRS, CDR2 YFSETQ. V was cut by 0 bases and J by 6 bases, with 15 bases left in between. Here the CDR3 DNA reads TGCGCCAGCAGCTTGGGGTCTGCGGGAAGGGCCGGGGAGCTGTTTTTT. Translating gives CASSLGSAGRAGELFF.

The chain joins TRBV9 to TRBJ2-1, with D tentatively TRBD1 (5 bases). From germline, CDR1 is SGDLS and CDR2 YYNGEE. This CDR3 spans 12 amino acids. Trimming removed 2 bases at V and 9 bases at J, with 9 bases between. DNA for the CDR3: TGTGCCAGCAGCGTGACAGTTACTGAGCAGTTCTTC. Translated, it gives CASSVTVTEQFF.

The chain has TRBV5-1 and TRBJ1-1, with unresolved D. The CDR3 sequence is 14 residues long. Between the trimmed V and J ends, which lost 1 base and 0 bases, there was a span of 7 bases. Germline-derived CDR1 and CDR2 are SGHRS and YFSETQ. The CDR3 bases are TGCGCCAGCAGCTTGACAGCCATGAACACTGAAGCTTTCTTT. This sequence encodes CASSLTAMNTEAFF.

CDR3 sequence reads: CSAIQYNEQFF. The CDR3 DNA is TGCAGTGCTATCCAATACAATGAGCAGTTCTTC. The gene calls are TRBV20-1 and TRBJ2-1; D gene uncertain. The V gene lost 4 bases and the J gene lost 4 bases, with 5 bases spanning the gap. Germline V gene data show CDR1 as DFQATT and CDR2 as SNEGSKA (reference sequence). The CDR3 length is 11 residues.